This paragraph reports one TCR beta chain. At one end the junction does not follow the germline gene, possibly because of a read error. The data derive from a study of blood T cell repertoires in COVID-19. Overall study: T cells, B-cell-depleted T cells, or PBMCs supplied cDNA or gDNA.

Original processing notes: Nucleated cell number was recorded as an estimate derived from reference gene primer amplification. Generated by immunoSEQ multiplex PCR, the TCRdb table keeps only in-frame clones and is missing some. Clone size and V and J calls were adopted from that table, with D and trimming inferred from the DNA. This sample has 200,000 to 250,000 clones; about four fifths occur once, and the top ten carry roughly 4.8%. Germline CDR1 is SNHLY and CDR2 is FYNNEI. The CDR3 runs 13 residues. Exposed participants came across a COVID-19 case within 2 weeks before study entry. The sequencing sample was made of PBMCs or T cells enriched from blood (not recorded which). V and J are TRBV2 and TRBJ1-4, with 7 bases lining up with TRBD1. This clonotype was obtained from a woman aged 50 to 65 who had been exposed to COVID-19. The CDR3 DNA sequence: TGTGCCACAACCGGGACAGCTAAGGAAAAACTGTTTTTT. Translating it yields CATTGTAKEKLFF.